This T cell receptor beta chain was identified in a study of control samples from healthy donors and cancer patients. Looked up from germline, CDR1 is SGHAT and CDR2 is FQNNGV. The J segment lost 3 bases and the V segment lost 5 bases, leaving 5 bases of the junction unmatched. This CDR3 contains 14 residues. TCRdb's table, derived via immunoSEQ multiplex PCR, lists solely in-frame clones and lacks some. The sample includes around 130,000 clones, approximately 90% of them seen just once. Input material: blood. The source is a man aged 25-45 years in good health. This rearrangement joins TRBV11-2 to TRBJ1-1; TRBD1 aligns across 8 bases. CDR3 sequence reads: CASSAGQGDTEAFF. The CDR3 coding sequence is TGTGCCAGCAGCGCAGGACAGGGAGACACTGAAGCTTTCTTT. Using reference TRBV11-2 and TRBJ1-1 for the parts outside the CDR3, the full variable domain is EAGVAQSPRYKIIEKRQSVAFWCNPISGHATLYWYQQILGQGPKLLIQFQNNGVVDDSQLPKDRFSAERLKGVDSTLKIQPAKLEDSAVYLCASSAGQGDTEAFFGQGTRLTVV.